One and the same sample provided the 3 T cell receptor beta chains below, sequenced in a study of blood T cell repertoires in COVID-19. Method: immunoSEQ multiplex PCR; TCRdb's copy keeps in-frame clones and lacks some. The sample contains about 190,000 clones, nearly 90% of which appear only once. What was sequenced was peripheral blood. These TCRs come from a man aged 55 to 69 with active or convalescent COVID-19.

This clone was picked up a small number of times. This sample includes further DNA sequences coding for the same CDR3. The chain links TRBV30 to TRBJ2-7; D remains ambiguous. V was pared by 0 bases and J by 3 bases, with 3 bases between. The CDR3 contains 11 residues. Germline V gene sequence: CDR1 GTSNPN, CDR2 SVGIG (reference sequence). CDR3 in amino acids: CAWSVSYEQYF. For the CDR3, the DNA is TGTGCCTGGAGTGTGAGCTACGAGCAGTACTTC.

The chain couples TRBV11-3 to TRBJ1-5; no clear D gene. The V gene lost 4 bases and the J gene lost 3 bases, with 7 bases spanning the gap. Germline V gives CDR1 SGHNT, CDR2 YENEEA. CDR3 length: 13 amino acids. The CDR3 loop is CASSYSINQPQHF. The DNA of the CDR3 is TGTGCCAGCAGCTACAGTATCAATCAGCCCCAGCATTTT.

The chain is built from TRBV29-1 and TRBJ1-1; 8 bases match TRBD1. CDR1 is SQVTM and CDR2 is ANQGSEA in the germline V gene. This CDR3 has 11 residues. V shed 6 bases, J shed 12 bases, and the junction held 9 bases outside the gene matches. Written as DNA, the CDR3 is TGCAGCGTCAGGGGGCGGCTTCGGACTTTCTTT. It encodes CSVRGRLRTFF. The variable domain in full, with the rest retrieved from reference TRBV29-1 and TRBJ1-1, is SAVISQKPSRDICQRGTSLTIQCQVDSQVTMMFWYRQQPGQSLTLIATANQGSEATYESGFVIDKFPISRPNLTFSTLTVSNMSPEDSSIYLCSVRGRLRTFFGQGTRLTVV.